A single T cell receptor (beta chain) is shown here with its context. A read error may produce the germline difference seen at one junction end. Germline assignment: CDR1 SGHTA and CDR2 FQGNSA. This CDR3 is built from 14 residues. The authors negatively isolated CD8+ and CD4+ T cells and FACS-enriched TEMRA cells. This sample was taken from a study of CD8 T cells in Susac syndrome. RNA amounts of about 0.5 to 1 ug underwent reverse transcription with random hexamers. Amplification of TCR beta CDR3 used immunoSEQ multiplex PCR across 54 Vbeta and 13 Jbeta. TCRdb reanalysed the immunoSEQ multiplex PCR reads using MiXCR and keeps one entry per CDR3 protein. The sample lists around 280,000 distinct CDR3 sequences; roughly 94% were seen once.

This TCR came from a human donor with multiple sclerosis. The source material was CD4+ T cells from PBMCs. The chain combines TRBV7-2 with TRBJ2-7; D is possibly TRBD2 (6 bases). CDR3 amino acids: CASSFNSGSHEQYF. Here the CDR3 DNA reads TGTGCCAGCAGCTTCAATAGCGGCTCCCACGAGCAGTACTTC.